Listed below are T cell receptor beta chains from one sample, sequenced in a study of cytomegalovirus exposure and HLA in healthy donors. Assay: immunoSEQ multiplex PCR; the TCRdb copy retains only in-frame clones and omits some. The sample contains about 190,000 clones, approximately 80% of which appear only once. The source material was PBMCs. Receptors originate from a man aged 35 to 55 in good health and CMV-seropositive. Both conserved end residues are part of each CDR3. A D gene is named only where the DNA matches it firmly. Expanded clones get a size class; other rows say once, few or many, or leave the size out.

abundance	d_gene	v_gene	j_gene	CDR3nt	CDR3aa
NA	TRBD1	TRBV28	TRBJ1-5	TGTGCCAGCAGTTCAGGACAGGGGGCCAATCAGCCCCAGCATTTT	CASSSGQGANQPQHF
NA	TRBD1	TRBV5-6	TRBJ1-5	TGTGCCAGCAGTCAGCAGGGGGGCAATCAGCCCCAGCATTTT	CASSQQGGNQPQHF
NA	NA	TRBV7-9	TRBJ2-3	TGTGCCAGCAGCCCCGGTCCGGTAAACCGGGATACGCAGTATTTT	CASSPGPVNRDTQYF
NA	TRBD1	TRBV5-1	TRBJ1-2	TGCGCCAGCAGCCGGATGGGGACAGAAAATTGGGATGGCTACACCTTC	CASSRMGTENWDGYTF
NA	TRBD1	TRBV19	TRBJ1-1	TGTGCCAGTAGTTTTACCTCGACAGGGGGGACTGAAGCTTTCTTT	CASSFTSTGGTEAFF
NA	TRBD2	TRBV5-4	TRBJ2-2	TGTGCCAGCAGCTTGGATAGCGGGATCCCCGGGGAGCTGTTTTTT	CASSLDSGIPGELFF
NA	TRBD1	TRBV27	TRBJ1-5	TGTGCCAGCAGCAGGGGGGCAGGTGGCAATCAGCCCCAGCATTTT	CASSRGAGGNQPQHF
NA	TRBD2	TRBV5-5	TRBJ2-1	TGTGCCAGCAGCTGGGGGGCTAGCGGGGGGGCGGGTAATGAGCAGTTCTTC	CASSWGASGGAGNEQFF
NA	TRBD1	TRBV6-4	TRBJ1-4	TGTGCCAGCAAAGTGCCTGAAGGACAGGGTGCAACTAATGAAAAACTGTTTTTT	CASKVPEGQGATNEKLFF
NA	NA	TRBV6-1	TRBJ2-7	TGTGCCAGCAGTGCAGAGGGGGGGCTCTCCTACGAGCAGTACTTC	CASSAEGGLSYEQYF
NA	TRBD1	TRBV7-8	TRBJ2-2	TGTGCCAGCAGCCCCCGACAGGGGGCTCCCGGGGAGCTGTTTTTT	CASSPRQGAPGELFF
NA	TRBD1	TRBV5-1	TRBJ2-3	TGCGCCAGCAGCCGGACAGGGTTCCCAGATACGCAGTATTTT	CASSRTGFPDTQYF
NA	TRBD1	TRBV6-6	TRBJ2-3	TGTGCCAGCAGTTACGGGACAGGGGCTTCAGATACGCAGTATTTT	CASSYGTGASDTQYF
NA	NA	TRBV19	TRBJ2-1	TGTGCCAGTACCCAAGCCCGGGACATCCACAATGAGCAGTTCTTC	CASTQARDIHNEQFF
NA	NA	TRBV27	TRBJ1-5	TGTGCCAGCAGCCCACAGGGATACTACCAGCCCCAGCATTTT	CASSPQGYYQPQHF
NA	NA	TRBV11-2	TRBJ2-2	TGTGCCAGCAGCTACTTGAGGGAGCTGTTTTTT	CASSYLRELFF
NA	TRBD1	TRBV18	TRBJ1-2	TGTGCCAGCTCACCTTCTGGGACAGGGGGCGAGGGTGGCTACACCTTC	CASSPSGTGGEGGYTF
NA	NA	TRBV7-9	TRBJ2-7	TGTGCCAGCAGCTTATTATCCGGGAGACCCTGCGAGCAGTACTTC	CASSLLSGRPCEQYF
NA	NA	TRBV6-5	TRBJ2-5	TGTGCCAGCAGTTACGGGGGCAGGGAGGAGACCCAGTACTTC	CASSYGGREETQYF
NA	TRBD1	TRBV11-2	TRBJ2-5	TGTGCCAGCAGCTCGACAGGGGGCGGAGAGACCCAGTACTTC	CASSSTGGGETQYF
once	TRBD2	TRBV2	TRBJ2-1	TGTGCCAGCAGTGTGTCTAGCGGGAGAAATGAGCAGTTCTTC	CASSVSSGRNEQFF
NA	NA	TRBV19	TRBJ2-1	TGTGCCAGTAGTATTGCGGGGTTTTACTACAATGAGCAGTTCTTC	CASSIAGFYYNEQFF
NA	TRBD1	TRBV12-5	TRBJ2-5	TGTGCTAGTGGTTCAGGTAAGCGGGGACAGGGGACGGAAGAGACCCAGTACTTC	CASGSGKRGQGTEETQYF
NA	NA	TRBV28	TRBJ2-2	TGTGCCAGCATAGGGACACCAACCGGGGAGCTGTTTTTT	CASIGTPTGELFF
once	NA	TRBV6-6	TRBJ1-1	TGTGCCAGCAGTTACGGGCAGCTGAACACTGAAGCTTTCTTT	CASSYGQLNTEAFF
NA	TRBD2	TRBV30	TRBJ2-3	TGTGCCTGGAGTCCCTCGGCGGGGGGGCCGCGGGAGATACTTTATACGCAGTATTTT	CAWSPSAGGPREILYTQYF
few	TRBD2	TRBV29-1	TRBJ2-5	TGCAGCGCCGGGGGGGCGGTAGAGACCCAGTACTTC	CSAGGAVETQYF
NA	TRBD2	TRBV10-3	TRBJ2-7	TGTGCCATCAGGGGGACTAGCCACCCCTACGAGCAGTACTTC	CAIRGTSHPYEQYF